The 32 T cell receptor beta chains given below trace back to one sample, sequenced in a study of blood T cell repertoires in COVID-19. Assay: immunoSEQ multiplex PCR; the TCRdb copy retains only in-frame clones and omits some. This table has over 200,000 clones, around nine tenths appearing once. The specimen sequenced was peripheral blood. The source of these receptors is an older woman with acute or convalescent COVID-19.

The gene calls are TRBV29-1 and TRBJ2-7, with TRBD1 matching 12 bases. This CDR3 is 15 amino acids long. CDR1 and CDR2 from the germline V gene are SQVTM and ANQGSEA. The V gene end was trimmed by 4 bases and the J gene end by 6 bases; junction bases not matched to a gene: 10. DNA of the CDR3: TGCAGCGTTGGGATGTTGGGACAGGGGGCCGGCGAGCAGTACTTC. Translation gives CSVGMLGQGAGEQYF.

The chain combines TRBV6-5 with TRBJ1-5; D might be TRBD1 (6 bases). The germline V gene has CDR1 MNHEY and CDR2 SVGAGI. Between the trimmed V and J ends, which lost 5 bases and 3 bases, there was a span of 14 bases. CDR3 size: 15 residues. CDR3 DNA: TGTGCCAGCAGTCCCACAGGGTCCCCCAATCAGCCCCAGCATTTT. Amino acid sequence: CASSPTGSPNQPQHF.

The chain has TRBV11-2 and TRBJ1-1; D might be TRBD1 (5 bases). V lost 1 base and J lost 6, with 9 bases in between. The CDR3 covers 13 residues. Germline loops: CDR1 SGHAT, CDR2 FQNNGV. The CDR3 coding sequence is TGTGCCAGCAGCTTAGGACCAGGGCCTGAAGCTTTCTTT. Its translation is CASSLGPGPEAFF. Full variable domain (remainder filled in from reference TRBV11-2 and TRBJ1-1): EAGVAQSPRYKIIEKRQSVAFWCNPISGHATLYWYQQILGQGPKLLIQFQNNGVVDDSQLPKDRFSAERLKGVDSTLKIQPAKLEDSAVYLCASSLGPGPEAFFGQGTRLTVV.

CDR3 in amino acids: CASSEWGSSNQPQHF. DNA of the CDR3: TGTGCCAGCAGTGAATGGGGCAGTAGCAATCAGCCCCAGCATTTT. This rearrangement joins TRBV6-1 to TRBJ1-5, with TRBD1 as a possible D gene (5 bases). CDR3 size: 15 residues. Germline V gene data show CDR1 as MNHNS and CDR2 as SASEGT. Trimming took off 2 bases at V and 0 bases at J, with 8 bases between the two ends.

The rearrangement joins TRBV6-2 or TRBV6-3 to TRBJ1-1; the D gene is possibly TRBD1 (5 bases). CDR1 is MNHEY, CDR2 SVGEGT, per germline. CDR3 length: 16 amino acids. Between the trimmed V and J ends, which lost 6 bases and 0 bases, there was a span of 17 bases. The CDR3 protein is CASSPIRGRVNTEAFF. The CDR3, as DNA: TGTGCCAGCAGCCCCATTAGGGGCAGGGTGAACACTGAAGCTTTCTTT.

CDR3 in DNA: TGCGCCAGCAGTGGAGGGGGCTGGAACAATGAGCAGTTCTTC. As protein: CASSGGGWNNEQFF. The V gene is TRBV5-1, the J gene TRBJ2-1; perhaps TRBD1 as D (7 bases). V was pared by 5 bases and J by 5 bases, with 14 bases between. This CDR3 has 14 amino acids. From germline, CDR1 is SGHRS and CDR2 YFSETQ.

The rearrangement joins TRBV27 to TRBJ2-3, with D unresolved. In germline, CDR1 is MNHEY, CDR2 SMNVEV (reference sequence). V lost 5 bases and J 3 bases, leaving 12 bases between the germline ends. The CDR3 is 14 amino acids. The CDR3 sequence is CASSAALKTDTQYF. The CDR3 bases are TGTGCCAGCAGTGCGGCCCTTAAGACAGATACGCAGTATTTT.

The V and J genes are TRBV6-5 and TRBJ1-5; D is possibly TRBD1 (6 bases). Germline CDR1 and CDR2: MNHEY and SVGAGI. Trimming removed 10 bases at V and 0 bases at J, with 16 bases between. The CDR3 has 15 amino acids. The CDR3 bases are TGTGCCACCCGGACAGTAAGAAATAGCAATCAGCCCCAGCATTTT. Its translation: CATRTVRNSNQPQHF.

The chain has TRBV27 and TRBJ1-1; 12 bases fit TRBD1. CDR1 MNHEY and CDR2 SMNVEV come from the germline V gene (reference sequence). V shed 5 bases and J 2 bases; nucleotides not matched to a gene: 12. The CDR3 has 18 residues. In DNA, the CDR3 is TGTGCCAGCAGTCCCGGGACAGGGGGCCGGAACCACAACACTGAAGCTTTCTTT. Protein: CASSPGTGGRNHNTEAFF.

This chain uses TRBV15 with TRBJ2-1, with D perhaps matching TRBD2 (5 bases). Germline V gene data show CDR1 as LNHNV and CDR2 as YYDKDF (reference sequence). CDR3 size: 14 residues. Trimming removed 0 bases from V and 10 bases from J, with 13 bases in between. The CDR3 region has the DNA TGTGCCACCAGCAGAGATCTAGCCGAAAAGGAGCAGTTCTTC. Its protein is CATSRDLAEKEQFF.

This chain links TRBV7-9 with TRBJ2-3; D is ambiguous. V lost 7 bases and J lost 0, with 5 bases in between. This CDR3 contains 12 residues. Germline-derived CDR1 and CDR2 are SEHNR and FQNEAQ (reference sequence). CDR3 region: CASTPSTDTQYF. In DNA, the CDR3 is TGTGCCAGCACCCCTAGCACAGATACGCAGTATTTT. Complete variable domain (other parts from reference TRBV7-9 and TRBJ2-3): DTGVSQNPRHKITKRGQNVTFRCDPISEHNRLYWYRQTLGQGPEFLTYFQNEAQLEKSRLLSDRFSAERPKGSFSTLEIQRTEQGDSAMYLCASTPSTDTQYFGPGTRLTVL.

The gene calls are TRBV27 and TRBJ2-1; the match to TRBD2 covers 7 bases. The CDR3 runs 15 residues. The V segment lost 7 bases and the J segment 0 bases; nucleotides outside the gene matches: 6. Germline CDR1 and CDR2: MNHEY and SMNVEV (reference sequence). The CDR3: CASTYGGFSYNEQFF. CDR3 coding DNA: TGTGCCAGCACGTACGGGGGGTTCTCCTACAATGAGCAGTTCTTC.

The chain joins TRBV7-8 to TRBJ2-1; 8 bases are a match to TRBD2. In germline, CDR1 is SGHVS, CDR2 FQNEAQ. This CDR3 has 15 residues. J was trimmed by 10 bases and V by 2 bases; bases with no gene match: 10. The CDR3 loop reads CASSLNSGKIGEQFF. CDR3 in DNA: TGTGCCAGCAGCTTAAATAGCGGGAAGATCGGGGAGCAGTTCTTC.

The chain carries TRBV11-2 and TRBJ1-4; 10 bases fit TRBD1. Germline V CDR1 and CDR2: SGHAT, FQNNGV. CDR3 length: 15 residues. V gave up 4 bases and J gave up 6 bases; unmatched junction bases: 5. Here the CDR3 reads CASSSRGTGDEKLFF. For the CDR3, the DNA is TGTGCCAGCAGCTCTCGTGGGACAGGGGATGAAAAACTGTTTTTT.

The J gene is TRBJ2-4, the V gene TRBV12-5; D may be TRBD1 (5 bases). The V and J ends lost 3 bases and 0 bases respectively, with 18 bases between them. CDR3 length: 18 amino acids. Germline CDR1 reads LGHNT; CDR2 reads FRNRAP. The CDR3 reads CASGFKQGGRPAKNIQYF. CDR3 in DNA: TGTGCTAGTGGTTTCAAGCAGGGCGGCCGACCAGCCAAAAACATTCAGTACTTC.

In DNA, the CDR3 is TGTGCCAGCAGCTTGGCCGCGGGGGCGCGATACGAGCAGTACTTC. Translation gives CASSLAAGARYEQYF. The V call is TRBV5-4, the J call TRBJ2-7; perhaps TRBD2 as D (7 bases). This CDR3 region has 15 residues. Trimming removed 0 bases at V and 4 bases at J, with 14 bases between. Germline assignment: CDR1 SGHNT and CDR2 YYREEE (reference sequence).

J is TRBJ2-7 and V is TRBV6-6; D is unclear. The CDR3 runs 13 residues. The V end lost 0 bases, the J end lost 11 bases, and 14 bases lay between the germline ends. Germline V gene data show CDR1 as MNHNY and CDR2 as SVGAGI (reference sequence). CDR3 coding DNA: TGTGCCAGCAGTTACTCGTCCCAGATCTCTGAGTACTTC. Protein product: CASSYSSQISEYF.

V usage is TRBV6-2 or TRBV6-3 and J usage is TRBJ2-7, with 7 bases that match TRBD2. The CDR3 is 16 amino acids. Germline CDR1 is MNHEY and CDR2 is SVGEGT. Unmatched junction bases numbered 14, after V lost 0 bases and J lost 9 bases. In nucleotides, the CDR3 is TGTGCCAGCAGTTACTCGGGAGGGATGGGCGGCCAAGGGCAGTACTTC. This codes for CASSYSGGMGGQGQYF.

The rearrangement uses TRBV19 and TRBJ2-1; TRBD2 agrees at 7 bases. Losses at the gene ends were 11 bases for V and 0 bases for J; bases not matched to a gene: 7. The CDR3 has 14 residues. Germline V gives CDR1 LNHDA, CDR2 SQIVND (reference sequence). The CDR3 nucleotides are TGTGCCGCCGGGGGGTTTGGCTCCTACAATGAGCAGTTCTTC. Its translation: CAAGGFGSYNEQFF.

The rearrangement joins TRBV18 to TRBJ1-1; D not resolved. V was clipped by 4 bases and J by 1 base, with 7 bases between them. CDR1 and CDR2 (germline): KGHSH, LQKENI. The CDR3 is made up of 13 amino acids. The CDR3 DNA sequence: TGTGCCAGCTCACAGGCAGGGAACACTGAAGCTTTCTTT. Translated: CASSQAGNTEAFF.

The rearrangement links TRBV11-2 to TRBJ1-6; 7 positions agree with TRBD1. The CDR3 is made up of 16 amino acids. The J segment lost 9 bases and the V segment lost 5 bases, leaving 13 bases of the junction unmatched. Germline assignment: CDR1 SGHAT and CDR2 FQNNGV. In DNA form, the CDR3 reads TGTGCCAGCAGCAGACCCAAAACAGGGGCACGTTCACCCCTCCACTTT. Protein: CASSRPKTGARSPLHF.

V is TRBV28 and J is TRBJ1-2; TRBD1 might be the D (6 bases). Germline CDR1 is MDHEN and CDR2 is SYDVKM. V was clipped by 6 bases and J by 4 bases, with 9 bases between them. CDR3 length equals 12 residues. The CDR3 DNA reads TGTGCCAGCAGGAGGGACATCTATGGCTACACCTTC. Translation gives CASRRDIYGYTF.

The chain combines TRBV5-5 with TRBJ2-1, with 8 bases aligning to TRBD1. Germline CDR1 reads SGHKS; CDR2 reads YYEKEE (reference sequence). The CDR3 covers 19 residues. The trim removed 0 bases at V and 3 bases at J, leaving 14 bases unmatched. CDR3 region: CASSLGTLLGTGRYNEQFF. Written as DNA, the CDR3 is TGTGCCAGCAGCTTGGGTACTTTACTTGGGACAGGACGCTACAATGAGCAGTTCTTC.

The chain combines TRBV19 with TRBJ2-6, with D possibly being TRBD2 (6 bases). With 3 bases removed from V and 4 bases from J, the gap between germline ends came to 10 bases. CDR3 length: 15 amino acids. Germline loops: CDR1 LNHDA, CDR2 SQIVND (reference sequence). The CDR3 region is CASSIAGGGANVLTF. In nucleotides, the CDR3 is TGTGCCAGTAGTATCGCCGGAGGGGGGGCCAACGTCCTGACTTTC.

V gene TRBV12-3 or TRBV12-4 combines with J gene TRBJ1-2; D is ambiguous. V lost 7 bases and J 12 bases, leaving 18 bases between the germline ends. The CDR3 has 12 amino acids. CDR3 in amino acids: CASTHRQVRHTF. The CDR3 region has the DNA TGTGCCAGCACTCACCGGCAGGTCCGGCACACCTTC.

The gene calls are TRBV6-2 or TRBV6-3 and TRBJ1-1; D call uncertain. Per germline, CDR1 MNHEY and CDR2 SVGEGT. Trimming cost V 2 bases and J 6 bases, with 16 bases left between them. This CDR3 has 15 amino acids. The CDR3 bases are TGTGCCAGCAGTTACCGGAGTTCCGTTCGGGCTGAAGCTTTCTTT. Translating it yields CASSYRSSVRAEAFF.

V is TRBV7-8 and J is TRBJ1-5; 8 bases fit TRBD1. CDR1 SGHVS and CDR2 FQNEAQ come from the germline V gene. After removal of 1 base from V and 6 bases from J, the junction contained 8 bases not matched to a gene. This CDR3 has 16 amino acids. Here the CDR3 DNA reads TGTGCCAGCAGCTTAGTTGCAGGGGGCATGGTTCAGCCCCAGCATTTT. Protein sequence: CASSLVAGGMVQPQHF.

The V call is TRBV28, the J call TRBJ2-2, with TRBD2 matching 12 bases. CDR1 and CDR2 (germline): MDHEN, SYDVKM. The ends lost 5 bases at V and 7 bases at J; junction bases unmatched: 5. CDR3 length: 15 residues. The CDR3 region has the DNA TGTGCCAGCAGTATAACTAGCGGGAGGTTCGGGGAGCTGTTTTTT. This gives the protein CASSITSGRFGELFF.

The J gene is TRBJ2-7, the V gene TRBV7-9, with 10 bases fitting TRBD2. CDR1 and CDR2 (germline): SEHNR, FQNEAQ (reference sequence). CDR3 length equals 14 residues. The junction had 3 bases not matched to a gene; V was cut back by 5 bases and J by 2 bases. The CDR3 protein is CASSRAGGPYEQYF. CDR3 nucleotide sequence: TGTGCCAGCAGCAGAGCGGGAGGGCCCTACGAGCAGTACTTC.

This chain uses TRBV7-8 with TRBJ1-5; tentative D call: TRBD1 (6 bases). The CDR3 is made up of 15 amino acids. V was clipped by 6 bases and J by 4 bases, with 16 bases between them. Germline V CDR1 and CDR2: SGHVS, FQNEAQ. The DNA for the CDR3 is TGTGCCAGCAGAGCGAACAGGGACCCTAATCAGCCCCAGCATTTT. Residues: CASRANRDPNQPQHF.

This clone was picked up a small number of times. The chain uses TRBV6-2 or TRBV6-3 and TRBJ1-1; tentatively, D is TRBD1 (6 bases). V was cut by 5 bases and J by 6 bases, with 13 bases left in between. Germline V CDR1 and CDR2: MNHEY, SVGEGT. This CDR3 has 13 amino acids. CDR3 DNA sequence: TGTGCCAGCAGTGGGTATGGACAGCCTGAAGCTTTCTTT. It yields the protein CASSGYGQPEAFF.

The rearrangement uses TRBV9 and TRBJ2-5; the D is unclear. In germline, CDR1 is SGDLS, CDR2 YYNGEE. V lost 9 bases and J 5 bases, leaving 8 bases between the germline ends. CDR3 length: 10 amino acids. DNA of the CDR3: TGTGCCATATCTCCGGAGACCCAGTACTTC. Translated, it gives CAISPETQYF. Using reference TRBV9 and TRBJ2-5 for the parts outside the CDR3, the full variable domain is DSGVTQTPKHLITATGQRVTLRCSPRSGDLSVYWYQQSLDQGLQFLIQYYNGEERAKGNILERFSAQQFPDLHSELNLSSLELGDSALYFCAISPETQYFGPGTRLLVL.